A single sample gave rise to the 3 T cell receptor beta chains below, sequenced in a study of T cells expressing NK-cell markers. TCRdb reprocessed the 5' RACE reads; each CDR3 protein has one entry and no DNA is given. This table lists 200,000 to 300,000 distinct CDR3 sequences. Material for sequencing was blood T cells: a sorted CD56 or NKG2C T cell subset, CD4+ or CD8+ T cells, or bulk PBMC T cells (not recorded which). These receptors all come from a young man in good health.

The chain is built from TRBV18 and TRBJ2-1; TCRdb's D gene call, TRBD2, goes unchecked for lack of DNA. There are 14 residues in the CDR3. Germline CDR1 reads KGHSH; CDR2 reads LQKENI. CDR3 sequence reads: CASSSSGEYNEQFF.

This chain links TRBV4-1 with TRBJ2-3; the TCRdb D gene call, TRBD2, has no DNA to confirm it. The CDR3 loop spans 19 amino acids. Germline lookup yields CDR1 MGHRA and CDR2 YSYEKL. CDR3 sequence reads: CASSRDESRGRASTDTQYF.

The chain recombines TRBV20-1 with TRBJ2-5; TCRdb gives TRBD1 as the D gene, but with no DNA this cannot be confirmed. CDR3 length: 12 amino acids. Germline lookup yields CDR1 DFQATT and CDR2 SNEGSKA (reference sequence). CDR3 sequence: CSANRDIETQYF.